What follows describes a single T cell receptor beta chain. The entry originates in a study of low-dose radiotherapy and immunotherapy resistance in tumors. On the study more broadly: Every six weeks patients received intravenous ipilimumab 1 mg/kg, and every two weeks they received intravenous nivolumab 240 mg. Every two weeks, cyclophosphamide 200 mg/m2 was infused one day before radiation plus immunotherapy.

The time point is: after trial treatment. Treatment in this sample: LDRT plus nivolumab, ipilimumab, low-dose cyclophosphamide and aspirin (RACIN trial). Administered to the donors were nivolumab, ipilimumab, aspirin, low-dose cyclophosphamide and low-dose radiotherapy. A roughly 20-cycle PCR with a constant-region primer and V-primer adapter amplified TCRs. TCRdb re-called the reads with MiXCR, one entry per CDR3 protein. The repertoire holds tens of thousands of distinct CDR3 sequences, with around 35% as singletons. The germline V gene has CDR1 SGHRS and CDR2 YFSETQ. Between the trimmed V and J ends, which lost 1 base and 9 bases, there was a span of 17 bases. The CDR3 is made up of 15 amino acids.

The sample here was PBMCs, taken after low-dose radiotherapy plus immunotherapy. The clonotype comes from a male donor with rectosigmoid adenocarcinoma. This chain links TRBV5-1 with TRBJ2-1; no clear D gene. The CDR3 here is CASSLQRVSGSEQFF. CDR3 DNA sequence: TGCGCCAGCAGCTTGCAACGGGTTTCTGGGTCTGAGCAGTTCTTC.